This TCR beta chain is drawn from a study of cytomegalovirus exposure and HLA in healthy donors (dated by TCRdb to about 2017). Background for the entire study: According to an earlier analysis of several hundred of the donors, about 179 million T cells yielded 117 million unique TCR beta sequences and about 280 Gb of sequence data. About 310 gigabases of sequencing data and approximately 80 million unique TCR sequences were included in an early release covering 550 to 650 HLA-typed donors. Of the roughly 400 genotyped donors, 81% were placed in the genetic ancestry cluster associated with self-reported Caucasian donors. The study was designed to test whether signatures of past pathogen exposure could be identified by cataloging public T cell receptors. The T cell repertoires of under 700 subjects were profiled by immunosequencing and related to cytomegalovirus serostatus. A separate validation cohort of about 110 different subjects was used in addition to the roughly 720-subject first cohort. The study combined high-throughput TCR immunosequencing, statistical association of individual TCRs with disease status, and machine learning to predict cytomegalovirus infection status. In a later analysis, previously published TCR beta repertoires from about 670 donors were re-analyzed and high-resolution HLA genotyping was added so that TCR occurrence patterns could be studied. The later analysis used no new phenotypic data to find candidate immune exposures, relying instead on TCR beta sequences and their occurrence across donors. In an earlier analysis of a few hundred of the donors, high-throughput TCR beta sequencing was used to judge whether each TCR beta V gene segment behaved as functional or pseudogenic. Donor age, sex, ethnicity and CMV serostatus were collected together with the repertoire data. A later genetic analysis took genome-wide SNP genotypes for about 65% of the roughly 670 donors and used that subset as a discovery cohort. Every repertoire in the discovery cohort had been generated on one and the same sequencing platform. HLA typing covered class I and class II loci at four-digit resolution. The number of typed donors differed by locus: about 620-630 for A, B, C, DRB1 and DQB1; some 540 for DQA1; 606 for DPA1; and around 450 for DPB1. Because of strong linkage in the cohort, 5 or 6 DR-DQ haplotypes were treated as single units for association and clustering. On average, about 200,000 unique TCR beta nucleotide sequences were sequenced per donor among a few hundred genotyped donors of the cohort, with roughly 18% of those sequences being non-productive. Beyond this particular receptor, the publication reports: A later genetic analysis reported fewer N-insertions in productive TCRs among donors in an Asian-associated ancestry cluster than the approximately 700-donor mean. At a false discovery rate of 0.05, a later analysis linked some 18,000 TCR beta sequences to specific HLA alleles. A later analysis found that most CMV-associated TCR beta chains appeared HLA-restricted, with HLA associations seemingly driven largely by CMV exposure. Broadly in line with IMGT annotations, most TCR beta V segments showed up in productive rearrangements about 90% or about 30% of the time in an earlier analysis of roughly 590 of the donors. In vitro tests confirmed that a few of the cytomegalovirus-associated TCR beta chains recognize cytomegalovirus antigens. This cohort had only TCR beta chains sequenced, and the lack of alpha or paired-chain data limited which features could be detected. A total of about 180 TCR beta chains were listed by the study as associated with cytomegalovirus. A later analysis reported that several top co-occurrence clusters appeared linked to parvovirus B19, influenza, CMV and Epstein-Barr virus. Presence/absence analyses assumed roughly uniform sequencing depth across donors, an assumption that may not hold. Because some donors lacked HLA typing at each locus, the association tests relied only on the typed subset. According to a later analysis, TCR association rates differed among HLA loci, with DRB1 alleles showing the most associated TCRs and HLA-C alleles showing the fewest. An association between a missense DCLRE1C variant and V-gene and J-gene trimming of TCR beta chains was found in a later genetic analysis and replicated in an independent cohort. Correlated functional status among segregating V segments might reflect linkage disequilibrium, but an unknown experimental factor could not be ruled out. According to the authors, the approach could potentially be generalized to other disease states and immunological phenotypes. A further reported finding was that TCR beta sequences accurately predicted the HLA-A and HLA-B alleles for most subjects in the first cohort. In a later analysis, HLA-associated TCR beta chains showed more clonal expansion and lower generation probabilities than non-associated chains that were equally common. Because counts were too low, some 17 rarely observed V segments, including chromosome 9 orphons, were excluded from the earlier analysis of 587 of the donors. For the cohort, immune exposure information was limited to CMV serostatus. Across donors, most TCR sequences were observed very rarely, whereas some public TCRs were present in many individuals. Some IMGT-functional V segments, including TRBV6-2 and TRBV6-3, could not be told apart with the 87-base-pair reads, so those segments were excluded. When HLA alleles, especially DR and DQ, strongly co-occurred, attributing TCR associations to individual alleles was difficult. A cluster of highly shared sequence variants was judged likely to be a technical artifact of the sequencing pipeline. Cytomegalovirus status was reported to be diagnosed by the classifier with high specificity and sensitivity in both the original and validation cohorts.

Receptor amplification or capture employed the immunoSEQ multiplex PCR assay. The multiplex PCR relied on a mix of 60 forward primers for TCR Vbeta segments and 13 reverse primers for TCR Jbeta segments. A multiplex PCR assay on genomic DNA amplified the CDR3 region of rearranged TCR beta genes. Amplified TCR beta libraries were sequenced as 87-base-pair reads on the Illumina HiSeq System. Per the source publication's procedure: A later analysis counted about 76 million unique TCR beta chains across the 666 repertoires, and around 12 million of these chains were shared by at least two donors. A nearest-neighbor algorithm error-corrected the raw reads and collapsed the reads into unique sequences, merging closely related sequences to remove PCR and sequencing errors. CDR3 sequences were aligned to IMGT reference sequences to assign V, D and J gene segments. Each retained sequence needed at least a six-nucleotide match to both a V gene segment and a J gene segment. A rearrangement was called productive if the CDR3 had no stop codons and remained in frame with V and J, and every other rearrangement was called non-productive. CDR3 was defined according to IMGT convention as the region running from the second conserved V-encoded cysteine to the conserved J-encoded phenylalanine. The earlier analysis of some 540 of the donors excluded any sequence lacking an unambiguous match to a single V gene segment. An earlier analysis of several hundred of the donors called V segments functional above 56.7% productive rearrangements and segregating when the between-donor standard deviation exceeded 5%. To diagnose cytomegalovirus status from the catalog of TCR beta chain sequences, a statistical classification framework was built. In a later analysis, TCR nucleotide sequences were compared against IMGT/GENE-DB human TR gene sequences so that V and J genes could be assigned. A later analysis assigned CDR3 sequences and most-parsimonious VDJ recombination scenarios with the TCRdist pipeline. In a later analysis, each TCR beta chain was defined by its CDR3 amino acid sequence together with its V-gene family, and reads lacking a unique V-gene family were excluded. As a way to deal with suspected cross-contamination and a sequencing artifact, a later analysis dropped 450 to 700 nucleotide sequences that were highly shared and had low generation probability. In a later analysis, a clonal expansion index was calculated for each public chain from normalized within-repertoire ranks of inferred template counts. Generation probabilities in a later analysis came from a VDJ recombination model fitted to out-of-frame rearrangements, and those results were checked against IGoR. In a later analysis, hypergeometric tests were used to score TCR-TCR, TCR-HLA and TCR-CMV co-occurrence, with a repertoire-size bias correction applied to TCR pairs. In a later analysis, false discovery rates were estimated by permuting HLA or CMV assignments 20 times. A later analysis grouped co-occurring TCRs with DBSCAN, adding TCRdist sequence similarity when clustering within HLA-allele-positive subsets. Co-occurrence clustering excluded repertoires with fewer than 30,000 or more than 120,000 public chains, plus five with anomalous nucleotide sharing. Sourced from immuneACCESS, this table was stored by TCRdb with only in-frame sequences that have V and J called. A share of the clones is absent; for the studies checked, an unresolved V gene accounts for under half, and the remainder has no known explanation. For V, J and clone size, that table is used; D and trimming come from the DNA. The sample profile shows around 100,000 clones; less than 80% of them were found once. The ten biggest clones cover about 4% of the sample.

The cohort consisted of 666 healthy bone marrow donors. At the time of sampling, every cohort member was nominally healthy, though immune exposures that went unrecorded were likely present. The donor was CMV seropositive and was included in the group of 250 to 300 seropositive cohort members. A peripheral blood sample was provided by each donor, and peripheral blood mononuclear cells were used for TCR beta sequencing. Genomic DNA was extracted from the blood cell samples with the Qiagen DNeasy Blood Extraction Kit. This clone was seen a handful of times. Its specific antigen is unknown. The sample holds no much larger clone one base away, and base qualities are not on file. The CDR3 runs 13 residues from the cysteine to the phenylalanine. Only CDR3 DNA remains: 39 bases, in frame from the first base. Cut back by 5 bases and 1 base, the V and J ends lie 8 bases apart. For CDR1 and CDR2, the germline V gene (reference sequence) lists SEHNR and FQNEAQ.

The chain couples TRBV7-9 to TRBJ1-1, with no confident D gene call. Specimen: PBMCs. The receptor was derived from a woman aged 40 to 50 in good health and CMV-seropositive. The CDR3 region: CASSLTENTEAFF. The DNA reads TGTGCCAGCAGCCTCACAGAGAACACTGAAGCTTTCTTT.